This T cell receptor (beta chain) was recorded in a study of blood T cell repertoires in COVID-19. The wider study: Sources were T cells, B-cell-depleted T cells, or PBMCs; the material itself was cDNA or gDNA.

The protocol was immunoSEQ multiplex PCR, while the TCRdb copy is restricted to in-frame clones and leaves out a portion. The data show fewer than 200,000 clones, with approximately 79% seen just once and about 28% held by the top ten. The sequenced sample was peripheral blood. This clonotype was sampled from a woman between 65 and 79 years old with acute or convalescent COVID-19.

The CDR3 region is CASRRWTAGEGGYTF. DNA of the CDR3: TGTGCCAGTAGGCGCTGGACCGCCGGGGAAGGTGGCTACACCTTC. The chain recombines TRBV19 with TRBJ1-2; no clear D. Trimming shortened V by 6 bases and J by 7 bases, and 21 bases separated the two germline ends. Germline-derived CDR1 and CDR2 are LNHDA and SQIVND (reference sequence). The CDR3 has 15 amino acids.